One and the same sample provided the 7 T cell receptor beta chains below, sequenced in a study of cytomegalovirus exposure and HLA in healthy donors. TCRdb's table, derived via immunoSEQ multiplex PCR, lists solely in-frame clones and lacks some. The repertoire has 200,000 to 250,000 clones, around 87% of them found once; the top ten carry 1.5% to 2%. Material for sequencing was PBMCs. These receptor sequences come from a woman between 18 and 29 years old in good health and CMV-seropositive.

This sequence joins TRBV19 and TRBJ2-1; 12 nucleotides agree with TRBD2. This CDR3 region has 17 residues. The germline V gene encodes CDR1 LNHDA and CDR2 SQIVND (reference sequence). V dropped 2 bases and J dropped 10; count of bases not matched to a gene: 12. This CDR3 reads CASSISLAGGPIWEQFF. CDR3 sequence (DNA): TGTGCCAGTAGTATAAGTCTAGCGGGAGGGCCGATCTGGGAGCAGTTCTTC.

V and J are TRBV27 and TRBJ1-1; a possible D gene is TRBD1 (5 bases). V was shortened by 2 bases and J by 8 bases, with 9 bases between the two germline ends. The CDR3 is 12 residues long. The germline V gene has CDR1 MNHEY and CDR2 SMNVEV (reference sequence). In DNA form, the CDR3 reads TGTGCCAGCAGTTTACGCGGGGCCGAAGCTTTCTTT. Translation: CASSLRGAEAFF.

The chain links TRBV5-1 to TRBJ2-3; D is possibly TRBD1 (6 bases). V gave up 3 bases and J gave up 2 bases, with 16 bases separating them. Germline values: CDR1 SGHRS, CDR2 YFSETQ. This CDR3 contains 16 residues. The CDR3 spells CASSSEGRGYTDTQYF. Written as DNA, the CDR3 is TGCGCCAGCAGCTCAGAAGGCAGGGGCTACACAGATACGCAGTATTTT.

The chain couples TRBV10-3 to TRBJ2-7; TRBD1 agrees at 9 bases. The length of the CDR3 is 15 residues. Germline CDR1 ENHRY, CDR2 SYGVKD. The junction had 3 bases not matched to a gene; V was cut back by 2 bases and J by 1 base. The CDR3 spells CAISETGQGSYEQYF. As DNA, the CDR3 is TGTGCCATCAGTGAGACGGGACAGGGATCCTACGAGCAGTACTTC.

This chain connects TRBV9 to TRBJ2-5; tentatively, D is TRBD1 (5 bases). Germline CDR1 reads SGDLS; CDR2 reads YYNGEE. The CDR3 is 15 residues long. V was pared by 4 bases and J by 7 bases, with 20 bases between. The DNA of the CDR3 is TGTGCCAGCAGCCCACACCTAGGACAAGGCGGGACCCAGTACTTC. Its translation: CASSPHLGQGGTQYF. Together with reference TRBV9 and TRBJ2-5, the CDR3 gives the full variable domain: DSGVTQTPKHLITATGQRVTLRCSPRSGDLSVYWYQQSLDQGLQFLIQYYNGEERAKGNILERFSAQQFPDLHSELNLSSLELGDSALYFCASSPHLGQGGTQYFGPGTRLLVL.

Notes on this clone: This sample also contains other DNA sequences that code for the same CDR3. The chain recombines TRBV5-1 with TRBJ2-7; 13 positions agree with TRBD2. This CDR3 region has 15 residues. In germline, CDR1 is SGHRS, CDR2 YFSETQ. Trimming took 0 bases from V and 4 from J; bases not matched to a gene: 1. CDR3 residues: CASSLGTSGSYEQYF. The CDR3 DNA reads TGCGCCAGCAGCTTGGGGACTAGCGGGAGTTACGAGCAGTACTTC.

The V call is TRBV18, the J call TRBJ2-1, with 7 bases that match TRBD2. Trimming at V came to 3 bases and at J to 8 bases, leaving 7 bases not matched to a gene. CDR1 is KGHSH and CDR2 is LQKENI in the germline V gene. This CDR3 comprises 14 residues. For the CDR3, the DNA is TGTGCCAGCTCACCCTCTCTCCGGGGGGATGAGCAGTTCTTC. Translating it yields CASSPSLRGDEQFF.